The 31 T cell receptor beta chains listed next were all sequenced from one sample in a study of cytomegalovirus exposure and HLA in healthy donors. A multiplex PCR was run with 60 Vbeta primers and 13 Jbeta primers. Here immunoSEQ multiplex PCR was the method, and the copy in TCRdb shows in-frame clones only, minus some. This sample yields about 140,000 clones, of which around 80% are seen a single time; more than 2.5% belongs to the top ten. Sequencing used PBMCs. The receptors originated from a man in his forties in good health and CMV-seronegative.

This rearrangement joins TRBV6-6 to TRBJ1-1; TRBD1 matches 7 bases. Germline CDR1 and CDR2: MNHNY and SVGAGI (reference sequence). J lost 1 base, V lost 6 bases, and 8 bases had no gene match. The length of the CDR3 is 15 residues. CDR3 residues: CASSRRGTENTEAFF. The CDR3 bases are TGTGCCAGCAGCCGACGGGGGACAGAGAACACTGAAGCTTTCTTT.

The chain is built from TRBV11-3 and TRBJ1-2; possibly TRBD1 for D (6 bases). The CDR3 runs 14 residues. The germline CDR1 and CDR2 sequences are SGHNT and YENEEA. The V end lost 2 bases, the J end lost 5 bases, and 12 bases lay between the germline ends. The CDR3 loop reads CASSLCQGRYGYTF. The CDR3 DNA reads as TGTGCCAGCAGCTTATGTCAGGGGCGATATGGCTACACCTTC.

CDR3 nucleotides: TGCAGCGTCGCAAACAGGGGCGTCTCTGGAAACACCATATATTTT. Protein sequence: CSVANRGVSGNTIYF. The V gene is TRBV29-1, the J gene TRBJ1-3; TRBD1 aligns across 7 bases. This CDR3 contains 15 residues. The V segment lost 6 bases and the J segment 0 bases; nucleotides outside the gene matches: 8. CDR1 is SQVTM and CDR2 is ANQGSEA in the germline V gene. Together with reference TRBV29-1 and TRBJ1-3, the CDR3 gives the full variable domain: SAVISQKPSRDICQRGTSLTIQCQVDSQVTMMFWYRQQPGQSLTLIATANQGSEATYESGFVIDKFPISRPNLTFSTLTVSNMSPEDSSIYLCSVANRGVSGNTIYFGEGSWLTVV.

The chain links TRBV7-8 to TRBJ2-1; 11 bases align to TRBD2. V was clipped by 7 bases and J by 6 bases; unmatched bases: 2. This CDR3 is 13 amino acids long. Per the germline V gene, CDR1 is SGHVS and CDR2 is FQNEAQ. The CDR3 DNA reads as TGTGCCAGCATAGCGGGGGGGCTCAATGAGCAGTTCTTC. Amino acid sequence: CASIAGGLNEQFF. Full variable domain (missing parts from reference TRBV7-8 and TRBJ2-1): GAGVSQSPRYKVAKRGQDVALRCDPISGHVSLFWYQQALGQGPEFLTYFQNEAQLDKSGLPSDRFFAERPEGSVSTLKIQRTQQEDSAVYLCASIAGGLNEQFFGPGTRLTVL.

This sequence joins TRBV9 and TRBJ2-1, with TRBD2 matching 10 bases. The V and J ends lost 3 bases and 2 bases, in that order; junction bases with no gene match: 5. Germline loops: CDR1 SGDLS, CDR2 YYNGEE. The CDR3 has 16 amino acids. As DNA, the CDR3 is TGTGCCAGCAGCGGGGACAGCGGGGGGGCCTACAATGAGCAGTTCTTC. Its protein is CASSGDSGGAYNEQFF.

This chain connects TRBV5-1 to TRBJ2-5; D is unresolved. Trimming removed 1 base from V and 5 bases from J, with 9 bases in between. CDR1 and CDR2 from the germline V gene are SGHRS and YFSETQ. This CDR3 region has 13 residues. CDR3 coding DNA: TGCGCCAGCAGCTTGTCGCTGAGGGAGACCCAGTACTTC. It codes for CASSLSLRETQYF.

The chain links TRBV11-1 to TRBJ1-1, with unresolved D. Trimming cost V 4 bases and J 5 bases, with 5 bases left between them. The germline gives CDR1 SGHAT, CDR2 FQDESV (reference sequence). This CDR3 has 11 residues. CDR3 DNA: TGTGCCAGCAGCTCTGTAACTGAAGCTTTCTTT. Protein sequence: CASSSVTEAFF.

CDR3 coding DNA: TGTGCCAGCAGCTTAGCGGGACAGTGGAACACTGAAGCTTTCTTT. Protein: CASSLAGQWNTEAFF. The rearrangement links TRBV11-2 to TRBJ1-1; 7 positions agree with TRBD1. V was pared by 1 base and J by 1 base, with 3 bases of the junction left unmatched. The CDR3 runs to 15 residues. Germline loops: CDR1 SGHAT, CDR2 FQNNGV.

This chain joins TRBV5-5 and TRBJ1-1; perhaps TRBD1 as D (6 bases). The V gene's germline CDR1 is SGHKS and CDR2 YYEKEE (reference sequence). V was pared by 1 base and J by 4 bases, with 11 bases between. The CDR3 spans 14 residues. The CDR3 is CASSLQGHRTEAFF. CDR3 nucleotides: TGTGCCAGCAGCTTGCAGGGACACCGCACTGAAGCTTTCTTT.

In this sample, this clone turned up once. The rearrangement uses TRBV14 and TRBJ2-1, with 7 nucleotides matching TRBD1. CDR1 SGHDN and CDR2 FVKESK come from the germline V gene. V was pared by 3 bases and J by 1 base, with 18 bases of the junction left unmatched. This CDR3 is built from 20 residues. The CDR3 spells CASSHYFIRGPLRSYNEQFF. CDR3 nucleotides: TGTGCCAGCAGCCACTACTTCATAAGGGGGCCCCTGAGGTCCTACAATGAGCAGTTCTTC.

This chain joins TRBV4-1 and TRBJ1-1; no definite D call. The CDR3 runs to 14 residues. CDR1 is MGHRA and CDR2 is YSYEKL in the germline V gene. Trimming pared 2 bases from V and 4 bases from J, leaving 11 bases between. The DNA of the CDR3 is TGCGCCAGCAGCCAATCGATGATGGCCACTGAAGCTTTCTTT. Protein sequence: CASSQSMMATEAFF.

The chain has TRBV19 and TRBJ2-5, with TRBD1 as a possible D gene (6 bases). V was cut by 3 bases and J by 2 bases, with 16 bases left in between. This CDR3 is built from 16 residues. Per the germline V gene, CDR1 is LNHDA and CDR2 is SQIVND (reference sequence). The CDR3, as DNA: TGTGCCAGTAGTATGCAGGGGCGAGGGTTACAAGAGACCCAGTACTTC. Encoded protein: CASSMQGRGLQETQYF.

The chain has TRBV6-5 and TRBJ1-4; no reliable D call. V gave up 6 bases and J gave up 7 bases, with 15 bases separating them. Germline values: CDR1 MNHEY, CDR2 SVGAGI. The length of the CDR3 is 14 residues. The chain's CDR3 is CASSLGSVSEKLFF. The DNA of the CDR3 is TGTGCCAGCAGCCTCGGGAGTGTGAGTGAAAAACTGTTTTTT.

This chain links TRBV4-2 with TRBJ1-6, with TRBD1 matching 7 bases. This CDR3 has 13 amino acids. Germline V gene data show CDR1 as LGHNA and CDR2 as YNFKEQ. V lost 1 base to trimming and J lost 10 bases; unmatched junction nucleotides: 1. CDR3 bases: TGTGCCAGCAGCCAAGTAGGGGGCTCACCCCTCCACTTT. This codes for CASSQVGGSPLHF.

The chain links TRBV2 to TRBJ2-7, with TRBD1 identical over 7 bases. V dropped 6 bases and J dropped 4; count of bases not matched to a gene: 3. The length of the CDR3 is 12 residues. Per the germline V gene, CDR1 is SNHLY and CDR2 is FYNNEI. CDR3 region: CASRNRGYEQYF. Here the CDR3 DNA reads TGTGCCAGCAGAAACAGGGGATACGAGCAGTACTTC.

The genes are TRBV25-1 and TRBJ1-2; D perhaps matches TRBD1 (6 bases). V dropped 1 base and J dropped 3 bases, with 12 bases sitting between them. This CDR3 spans 15 amino acids. Germline V gene sequence: CDR1 MGHDK, CDR2 SYGVNS. For the CDR3, the DNA is TGTGCCAGCAGTGAATGGATAGAGGGGGACTATGGCTACACCTTC. Amino acids: CASSEWIEGDYGYTF.

This clone was detected once. The chain couples TRBV19 to TRBJ2-4; TRBD1 matches at 9 bases. CDR1 and CDR2 from the germline V gene are LNHDA and SQIVND (reference sequence). This CDR3 comprises 14 residues. V shed 3 bases, J shed 5 bases, and the junction held 2 bases outside the gene matches. CDR3 in amino acids: CASSMDRGENIQYF. Here the CDR3 DNA reads TGTGCCAGTAGTATGGACAGGGGCGAAAACATTCAGTACTTC.

This clone was counted a few times. The chain has TRBV7-9 and TRBJ1-4; maybe TRBD1 (5 bases). This CDR3 is built from 13 residues. The germline gives CDR1 SEHNR, CDR2 FQNEAQ (reference sequence). The V end lost 8 bases, the J end lost 7 bases, and 14 bases lay between the germline ends. The CDR3 DNA reads as TGTGCCAGCCTCGCGTCCAGGGCTGAAAAACTGTTTTTT. This translates into CASLASRAEKLFF.

This clone was seen only a few times. The gene calls are TRBV6-6 and TRBJ1-6; 8 bases align to TRBD1. J lost 12 bases, V lost 6 bases, and 10 bases had no gene match. The CDR3 is 14 residues long. Germline V gene sequence: CDR1 MNHNY, CDR2 SVGAGI (reference sequence). The CDR3 DNA is TGTGCCAGCAGGCCCGGGACAGGAACGATACCCCTCCACTTT. Protein sequence: CASRPGTGTIPLHF.

The gene calls are TRBV2 and TRBJ1-2, with D hard to call. Trimming shortened V by 4 bases and J by 8 bases, and 23 bases separated the two germline ends. Germline lookup yields CDR1 SNHLY and CDR2 FYNNEI. The CDR3 runs 16 residues. CDR3 nucleotides: TGTGCCAGCAGTGTCATACCGGGAGGGCCGTCTGAGGGCTACACCTTC. Encoded protein: CASSVIPGGPSEGYTF.

V gene TRBV5-6 combines with J gene TRBJ1-2; the D gene is possibly TRBD1 (5 bases). The germline CDR1 and CDR2 sequences are SGHDT and YYEEEE. The CDR3 extends over 17 amino acids. Deletions cut 4 bases from V and 2 bases from J, with 21 bases between. DNA for the CDR3: TGTGCCAGCAGCCGCAAGAGCTTGGGGCCTTGGAACTATGGCTACACCTTC. Translating it yields CASSRKSLGPWNYGYTF. Full variable domain (rest looked up from reference TRBV5-6 and TRBJ1-2): DAGVTQSPTHLIKTRGQQVTLRCSPKSGHDTVSWYQQALGQGPQFIFQYYEEEERQRGNFPDRFSGHQFPNYSSELNVNALLLGDSALYLCASSRKSLGPWNYGYTFGSGTRLTVV.

This chain links TRBV6-1 with TRBJ2-1, with D unclear. CDR1 and CDR2 from the germline V gene are MNHNS and SASEGT. V was pared by 10 bases and J by 0 bases, with 16 bases between. The CDR3 runs 15 residues. CDR3 sequence reads: CATHYGVTSYNEQFF. The CDR3 DNA follows: TGTGCCACCCACTATGGAGTCACCTCCTACAATGAGCAGTTCTTC.

This clone has more than one count but fewer than ten. This chain joins TRBV5-6 and TRBJ1-1, with unresolved D. The germline gives CDR1 SGHDT, CDR2 YYEEEE. There are 12 residues in the CDR3. With 5 bases removed from V and 1 base from J, the gap between germline ends came to 6 bases. CDR3 sequence reads: CASSRRNTEAFF. The DNA of the CDR3 is TGTGCCAGCAGTCGTCGGAACACTGAAGCTTTCTTT. The variable domain in full, completed from reference TRBV5-6 and TRBJ1-1, reads DAGVTQSPTHLIKTRGQQVTLRCSPKSGHDTVSWYQQALGQGPQFIFQYYEEEERQRGNFPDRFSGHQFPNYSSELNVNALLLGDSALYLCASSRRNTEAFFGQGTRLTVV.

The chain combines TRBV5-1 with TRBJ1-2; no clear D. The ends were cut back, 0 bases at V and 8 bases at J, with 17 bases in the middle. The germline V gene has CDR1 SGHRS and CDR2 YFSETQ. The CDR3 totals 15 residues. The CDR3 loop reads CASSLGGVEGLGYTF. In nucleotides, the CDR3 is TGCGCCAGCAGCTTGGGGGGAGTAGAAGGGCTCGGCTACACCTTC.

J is TRBJ2-3 and V is TRBV6-5; TRBD1 agrees at 7 bases. V trimming: 5 bases; J trimming: 4 bases; junction bases outside the gene matches: 6. The CDR3 covers 14 residues. Germline CDR1 and CDR2: MNHEY and SVGAGI. For the CDR3, the DNA is TGTGCCAGCAGTCCCCTCGGGACAGCAGATACGCAGTATTTT. Residues: CASSPLGTADTQYF.

The sample holds a few counts of this clone. J is TRBJ2-7 and V is TRBV19; 7 nucleotides line up with TRBD1. Germline V gives CDR1 LNHDA, CDR2 SQIVND (reference sequence). The CDR3 runs 14 residues. V lost 6 bases to trimming and J lost 7 bases; unmatched junction nucleotides: 12. CDR3 DNA sequence: TGTGCCAGTAGGGACAGGCTGGGAAGGAGTGAGCAGTACTTC. Translation gives CASRDRLGRSEQYF.

The V gene is TRBV5-1, the J gene TRBJ2-7; D is ambiguous. The CDR3 has 12 residues. Germline loops: CDR1 SGHRS, CDR2 YFSETQ. V gave up 0 bases and J gave up 3 bases, with 4 bases separating them. The DNA of the CDR3 is TGCGCCAGCAGCTTGGACAACTACGAGCAGTACTTC. Residues: CASSLDNYEQYF.

V gene TRBV7-6 combines with J gene TRBJ1-2; D is possibly TRBD1 (5 bases). The CDR3 loop spans 13 amino acids. Trimming removed 1 base from V and 7 bases from J, with 10 bases in between. Germline-derived CDR1 and CDR2 are SGHVS and FNYEAQ. CDR3 DNA sequence: TGTGCCAGCAGCTTAGGGGGCGGCTCTGGCTACACCTTC. It yields the protein CASSLGGGSGYTF.

J is TRBJ2-1 and V is TRBV13; the D gene is possibly TRBD1 (6 bases). CDR1 is PRHDT, CDR2 FYEKMQ, per germline (reference sequence). The CDR3 sequence is 13 residues long. V was shortened by 2 bases and J by 9 bases, with 11 bases between the two germline ends. CDR3 DNA: TGTGCCAGCAGCTTAAGGGGGATAGGTGAGCAGTTCTTC. Protein sequence: CASSLRGIGEQFF.

The chain combines TRBV28 with TRBJ2-2; 8 bases match TRBD2. Germline trimming cut 6 bases from V and 1 base from J; bases unmatched to any gene: 4. From germline, CDR1 is MDHEN and CDR2 SYDVKM. The CDR3 has 15 residues. The CDR3 spells CASRGAGGNTGELFF. The CDR3 DNA reads TGTGCCAGCAGGGGTGCGGGGGGGAACACCGGGGAGCTGTTTTTT. The full variable domain, with the rest looked up from reference TRBV28 and TRBJ2-2, is DVKVTQSSRYLVKRTGEKVFLECVQDMDHENMFWYRQDPGLGLRLIYFSYDVKMKEKGDIPEGYSVSREKKERFSLILESASTNQTSMYLCASRGAGGNTGELFFGEGSRLTVL.

Concerning this clone itself: Other nucleotide sequences from this sample produce the same CDR3. The chain links TRBV19 to TRBJ2-3; possible D gene TRBD2, 6 bases. Germline V gene lookup returns CDR1 LNHDA and CDR2 SQIVND (reference sequence). V was trimmed by 6 bases and J by 6 bases, leaving 13 bases between them. CDR3 length: 13 amino acids. The CDR3 is CASRPRGTDTQYF. The CDR3 nucleotides are TGTGCCAGTAGACCCCGGGGGACGGATACGCAGTATTTT.